This paragraph covers one TCR beta chain sequence. Its antigen is currently unknown. V lost 3 bases and J lost 0; bases outside the gene matches: 1. The germline CDR1 and CDR2 sequences are WNHNN and SYGVQD (reference sequence). This CDR3 is 14 amino acids long. The data were taken from a study of vaccination and CD4 T cells after COVID-19. Findings and limits, study-wide: Among convalescent patients, a median about 86% of reactive clones emerged only after vaccination.

Stated treatment: approximately nine-day PBMC culture with coronavirus spike peptide pools or control peptides (ViraFEST assay). TCRs were sequenced by ViraFEST after antigen-specific T cells had been expanded with peptide pools. Days 3 and 7 saw half the medium replaced with fresh IL-2 medium. Cultured CD4+ T cell DNA underwent sequencing with the Oncomine TCR Beta short-read assay. Once CD4+ T cells had been cultured, genomic DNA was extracted from them. One entry per CDR3 protein results from TCRdb running MiXCR on the PCR reads. The sample has around 10,000 distinct CDR3 sequences, about 38% seen once.

Source material: CD4+ T cells from blood, cultured in vitro. This clonotype originated in a human donor who had recovered from COVID-19. The genes are TRBV10-1 and TRBJ1-1; TRBD1 agrees at 7 bases. Written as DNA, the CDR3 is TGCGCCAGCAGTGAAGGGACAGTGAACACTGAAGCTTTCTTT. Amino acids: CASSEGTVNTEAFF.